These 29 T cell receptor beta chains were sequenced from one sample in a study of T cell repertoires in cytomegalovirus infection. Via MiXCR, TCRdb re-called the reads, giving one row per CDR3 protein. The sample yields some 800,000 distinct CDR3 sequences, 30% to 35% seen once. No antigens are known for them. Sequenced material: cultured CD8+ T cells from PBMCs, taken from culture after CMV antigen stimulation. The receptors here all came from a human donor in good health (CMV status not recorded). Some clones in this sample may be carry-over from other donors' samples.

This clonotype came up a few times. The CDR3 coding sequence is TGTGCCAGCAGCTTAGTGTACAGCGCCGGCCAGAACACCGGGGAGCTGTTTTTT. Translation: CASSLVYSAGQNTGELFF. The chain is built from TRBV11-2 and TRBJ2-2; D uncertain. Trimming took off 1 base at V and 1 base at J, with 16 bases between the two ends. Germline V gene sequence: CDR1 SGHAT, CDR2 FQNNGV. CDR3 size: 18 residues.

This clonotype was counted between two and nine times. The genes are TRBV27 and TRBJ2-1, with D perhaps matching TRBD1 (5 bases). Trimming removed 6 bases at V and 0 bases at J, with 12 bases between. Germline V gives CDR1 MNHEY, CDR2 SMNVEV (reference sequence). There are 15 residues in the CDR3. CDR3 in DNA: TGTGCCAGCAGGCACAGGACCAGCTCCTACAATGAGCAGTTCTTC. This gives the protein CASRHRTSSYNEQFF.

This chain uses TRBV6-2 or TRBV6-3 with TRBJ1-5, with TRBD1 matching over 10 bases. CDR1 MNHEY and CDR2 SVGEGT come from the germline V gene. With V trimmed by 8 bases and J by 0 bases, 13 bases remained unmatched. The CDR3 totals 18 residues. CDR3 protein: CASQIRDRGLFSNQPQHF. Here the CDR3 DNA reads TGTGCCAGCCAGATCCGGGACAGGGGACTATTTAGCAATCAGCCCCAGCATTTT.

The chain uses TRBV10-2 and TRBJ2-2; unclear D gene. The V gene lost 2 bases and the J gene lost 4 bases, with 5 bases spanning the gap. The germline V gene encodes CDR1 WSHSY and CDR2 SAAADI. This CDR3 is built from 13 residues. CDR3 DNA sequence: TGCGCCAGCAGTGAGCGATTCACCGGGGAGCTGTTTTTT. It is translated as CASSERFTGELFF.

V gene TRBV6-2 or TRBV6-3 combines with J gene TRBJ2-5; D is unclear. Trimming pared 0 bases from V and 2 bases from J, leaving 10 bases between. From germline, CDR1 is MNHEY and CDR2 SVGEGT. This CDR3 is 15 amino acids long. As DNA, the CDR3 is TGTGCCAGCAGTTACTCGAAATTGGATCAAGAGACCCAGTACTTC. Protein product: CASSYSKLDQETQYF.

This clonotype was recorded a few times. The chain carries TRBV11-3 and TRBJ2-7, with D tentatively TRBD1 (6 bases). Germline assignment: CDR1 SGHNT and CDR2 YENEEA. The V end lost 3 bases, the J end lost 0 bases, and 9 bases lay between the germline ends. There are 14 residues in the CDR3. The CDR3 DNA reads TGTGCCAGCAGCTTCCGGACAGTCTCCTACGAGCAGTACGTC. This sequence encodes CASSFRTVSYEQYV.

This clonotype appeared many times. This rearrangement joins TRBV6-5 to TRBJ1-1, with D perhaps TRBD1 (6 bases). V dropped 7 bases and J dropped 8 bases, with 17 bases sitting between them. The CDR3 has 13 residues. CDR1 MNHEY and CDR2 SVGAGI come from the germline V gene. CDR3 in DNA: TGTGCCAGCAATACCCCAGGGGCCCGAGAAGCTTTCTTT. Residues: CASNTPGAREAFF.

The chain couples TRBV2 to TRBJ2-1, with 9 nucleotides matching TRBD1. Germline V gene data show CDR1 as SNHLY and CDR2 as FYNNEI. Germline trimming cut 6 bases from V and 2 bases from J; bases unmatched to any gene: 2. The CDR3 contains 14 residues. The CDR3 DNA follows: TGTGCCAGCAGGGGGACAGGGACCTACAATGAGCAGTTCTTC. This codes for CASRGTGTYNEQFF.

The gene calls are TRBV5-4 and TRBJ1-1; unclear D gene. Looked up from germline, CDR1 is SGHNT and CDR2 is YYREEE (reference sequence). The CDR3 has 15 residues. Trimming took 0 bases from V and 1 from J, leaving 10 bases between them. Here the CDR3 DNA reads TGTGCCAGCAGCTTGGGTTGGCGCACGAACACTGAAGCTTTCTTT. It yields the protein CASSLGWRTNTEAFF.

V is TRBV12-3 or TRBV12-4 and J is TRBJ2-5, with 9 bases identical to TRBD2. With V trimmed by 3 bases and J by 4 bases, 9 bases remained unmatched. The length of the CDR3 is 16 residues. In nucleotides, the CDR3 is TGTGCCAGCAGTTTCGGAGCTAGCGGGGTGTTAGAGACCCAGTACTTC. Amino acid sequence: CASSFGASGVLETQYF.

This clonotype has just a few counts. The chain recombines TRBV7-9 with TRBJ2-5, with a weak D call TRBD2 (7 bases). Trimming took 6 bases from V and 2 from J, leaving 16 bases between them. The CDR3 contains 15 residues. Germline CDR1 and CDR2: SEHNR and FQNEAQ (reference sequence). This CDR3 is CASRGGGMNQETQYF. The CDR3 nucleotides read TGTGCCAGCAGAGGGGGAGGGATGAATCAAGAGACCCAGTACTTC.

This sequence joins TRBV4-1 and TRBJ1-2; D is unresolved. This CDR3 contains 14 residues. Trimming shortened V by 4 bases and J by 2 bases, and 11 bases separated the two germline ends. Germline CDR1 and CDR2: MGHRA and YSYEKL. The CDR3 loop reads CASSPPETNYGYTF. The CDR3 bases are TGCGCCAGCAGCCCCCCGGAGACGAACTATGGCTACACCTTC.

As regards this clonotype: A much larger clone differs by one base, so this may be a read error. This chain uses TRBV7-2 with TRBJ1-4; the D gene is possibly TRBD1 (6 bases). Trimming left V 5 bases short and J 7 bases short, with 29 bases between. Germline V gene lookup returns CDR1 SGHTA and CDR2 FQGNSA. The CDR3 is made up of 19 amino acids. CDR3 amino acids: CTSSPERQGNAKSGEKLFF. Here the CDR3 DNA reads TGTACCAGCAGCCCGGAACGGCAGGGGAATGCAAAATCGGGTGAAAAACTGTTTTTT.

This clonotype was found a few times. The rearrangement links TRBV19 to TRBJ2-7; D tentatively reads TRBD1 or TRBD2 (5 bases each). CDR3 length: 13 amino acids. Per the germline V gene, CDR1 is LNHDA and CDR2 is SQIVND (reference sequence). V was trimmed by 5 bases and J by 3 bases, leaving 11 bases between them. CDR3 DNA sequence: TGTGCCAGTAGTCTGGGACCGGGCTACGAGCAGTACGTC. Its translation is CASSLGPGYEQYV.

The CDR3 bases are TGTGCCAGCAGTTTAGTCCATAGCAATCAGCCCCAGCATTTT. Protein: CASSLVHSNQPQHF. The rearrangement links TRBV27 to TRBJ1-5; D remains ambiguous. The CDR3 sequence is 14 residues long. Trimming cost V 2 bases and J 0 bases, with 5 bases left between them. CDR1 and CDR2 from the germline V gene are MNHEY and SMNVEV (reference sequence).

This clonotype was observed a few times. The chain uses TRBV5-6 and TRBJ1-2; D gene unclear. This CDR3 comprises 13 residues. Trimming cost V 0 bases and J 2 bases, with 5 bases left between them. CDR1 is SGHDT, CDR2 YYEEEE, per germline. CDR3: CASSLGKNYGYTF. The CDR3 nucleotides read TGTGCCAGCAGCTTGGGAAAGAACTATGGCTACACCTTC.

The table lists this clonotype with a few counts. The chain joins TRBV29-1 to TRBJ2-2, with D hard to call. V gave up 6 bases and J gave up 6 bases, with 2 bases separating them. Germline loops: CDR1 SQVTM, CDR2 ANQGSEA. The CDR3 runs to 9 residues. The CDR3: CSVSGELFF. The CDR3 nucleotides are TGCAGCGTATCCGGGGAGCTGTTTTTT.

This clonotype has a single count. In DNA, the CDR3 is TGTGCCAGCGGCCCCGGCGGGGCGAACACCGGGGAGCTGTTTTTT. Translated, it gives CASGPGGANTGELFF. The chain joins TRBV27 to TRBJ2-2; tentative D call: TRBD2 (6 bases). The V gene's germline CDR1 is MNHEY and CDR2 SMNVEV (reference sequence). This CDR3 comprises 15 residues. V gave up 8 bases and J gave up 0 bases, with 13 bases separating them.

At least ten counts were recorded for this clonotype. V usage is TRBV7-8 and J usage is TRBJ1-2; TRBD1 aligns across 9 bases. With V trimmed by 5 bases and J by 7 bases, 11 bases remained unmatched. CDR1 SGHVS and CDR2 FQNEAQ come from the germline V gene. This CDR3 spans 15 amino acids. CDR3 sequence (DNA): TGTGCCAGCAGCCCACGGACAGGGGTCCTTAGTGGCTACACCTTC. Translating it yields CASSPRTGVLSGYTF.

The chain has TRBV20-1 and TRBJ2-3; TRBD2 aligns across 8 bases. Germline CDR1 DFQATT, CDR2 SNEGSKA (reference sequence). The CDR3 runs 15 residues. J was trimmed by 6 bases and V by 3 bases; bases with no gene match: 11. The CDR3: CSASSLTGGPDTQYF. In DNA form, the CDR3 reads TGCAGTGCTAGTAGTCTAACGGGGGGGCCGGATACGCAGTATTTT.

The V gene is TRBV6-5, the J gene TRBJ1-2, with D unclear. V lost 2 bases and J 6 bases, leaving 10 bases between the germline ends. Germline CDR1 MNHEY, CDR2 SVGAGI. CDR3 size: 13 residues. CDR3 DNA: TGTGCCAGCAGTTACCGTCAGTACCATGGCTACACCTTC. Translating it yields CASSYRQYHGYTF.

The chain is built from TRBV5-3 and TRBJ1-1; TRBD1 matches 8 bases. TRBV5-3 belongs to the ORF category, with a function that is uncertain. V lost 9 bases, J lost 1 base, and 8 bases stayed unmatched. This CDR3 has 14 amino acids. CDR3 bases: TGTGCCAACAGCTTGCAGGGGGCGAACACTGAAGCTTTCTTT. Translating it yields CANSLQGANTEAFF.

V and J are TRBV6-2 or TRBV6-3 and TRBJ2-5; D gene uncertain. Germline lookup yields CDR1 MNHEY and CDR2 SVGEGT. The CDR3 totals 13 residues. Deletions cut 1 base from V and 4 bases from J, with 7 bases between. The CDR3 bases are TGTGCCAGCAGTTACTTCCCCCGAGAGACCCAGTACTTC. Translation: CASSYFPRETQYF.

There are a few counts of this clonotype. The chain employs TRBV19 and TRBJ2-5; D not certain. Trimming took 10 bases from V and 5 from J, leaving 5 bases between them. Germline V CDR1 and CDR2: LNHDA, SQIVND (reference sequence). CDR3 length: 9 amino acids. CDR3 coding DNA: TGTGCCACTACCGAGACCCAGTACTTC. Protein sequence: CATTETQYF.

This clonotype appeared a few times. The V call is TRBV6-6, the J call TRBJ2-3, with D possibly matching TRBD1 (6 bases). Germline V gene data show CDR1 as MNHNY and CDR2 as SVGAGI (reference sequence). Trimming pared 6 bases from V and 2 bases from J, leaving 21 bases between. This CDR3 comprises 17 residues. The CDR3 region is CASSLLLPRTATDTQYF. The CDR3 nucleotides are TGTGCCAGCAGCCTCCTTTTACCCCGGACAGCCACAGATACGCAGTATTTT.

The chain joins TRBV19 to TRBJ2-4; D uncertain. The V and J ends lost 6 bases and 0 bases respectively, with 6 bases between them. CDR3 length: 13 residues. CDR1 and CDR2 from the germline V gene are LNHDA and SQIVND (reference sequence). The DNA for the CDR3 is TGTGCCAGTAGGTCCAGAGCCAAAAACATTCAGTACTTC. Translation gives CASRSRAKNIQYF.

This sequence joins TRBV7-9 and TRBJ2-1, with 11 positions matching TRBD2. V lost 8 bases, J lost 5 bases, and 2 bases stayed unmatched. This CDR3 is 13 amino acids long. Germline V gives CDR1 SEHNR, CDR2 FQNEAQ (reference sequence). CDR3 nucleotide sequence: TGTGCCAGCGCTAGCGGGGGGAACAATGAGCAGTTCTTC. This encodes CASASGGNNEQFF.

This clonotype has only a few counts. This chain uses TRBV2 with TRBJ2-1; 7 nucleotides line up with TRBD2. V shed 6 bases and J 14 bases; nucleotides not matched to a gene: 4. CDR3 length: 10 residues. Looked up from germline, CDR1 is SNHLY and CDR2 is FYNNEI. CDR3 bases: TGTGCCAGCAGATGGACTAGGGAGTTCTTC. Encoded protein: CASRWTREFF.

For the CDR3, the DNA is TGTGCCAGCAGCGGAGCTGCCCGTGAAGCTTTCTTT. Amino acids: CASSGAAREAFF. The rearrangement uses TRBV25-1 and TRBJ1-1, with unresolved D. Between the trimmed V and J ends, which lost 6 bases and 7 bases, there was a span of 12 bases. The V gene's germline CDR1 is MGHDK and CDR2 SYGVNS. CDR3 length equals 12 residues.